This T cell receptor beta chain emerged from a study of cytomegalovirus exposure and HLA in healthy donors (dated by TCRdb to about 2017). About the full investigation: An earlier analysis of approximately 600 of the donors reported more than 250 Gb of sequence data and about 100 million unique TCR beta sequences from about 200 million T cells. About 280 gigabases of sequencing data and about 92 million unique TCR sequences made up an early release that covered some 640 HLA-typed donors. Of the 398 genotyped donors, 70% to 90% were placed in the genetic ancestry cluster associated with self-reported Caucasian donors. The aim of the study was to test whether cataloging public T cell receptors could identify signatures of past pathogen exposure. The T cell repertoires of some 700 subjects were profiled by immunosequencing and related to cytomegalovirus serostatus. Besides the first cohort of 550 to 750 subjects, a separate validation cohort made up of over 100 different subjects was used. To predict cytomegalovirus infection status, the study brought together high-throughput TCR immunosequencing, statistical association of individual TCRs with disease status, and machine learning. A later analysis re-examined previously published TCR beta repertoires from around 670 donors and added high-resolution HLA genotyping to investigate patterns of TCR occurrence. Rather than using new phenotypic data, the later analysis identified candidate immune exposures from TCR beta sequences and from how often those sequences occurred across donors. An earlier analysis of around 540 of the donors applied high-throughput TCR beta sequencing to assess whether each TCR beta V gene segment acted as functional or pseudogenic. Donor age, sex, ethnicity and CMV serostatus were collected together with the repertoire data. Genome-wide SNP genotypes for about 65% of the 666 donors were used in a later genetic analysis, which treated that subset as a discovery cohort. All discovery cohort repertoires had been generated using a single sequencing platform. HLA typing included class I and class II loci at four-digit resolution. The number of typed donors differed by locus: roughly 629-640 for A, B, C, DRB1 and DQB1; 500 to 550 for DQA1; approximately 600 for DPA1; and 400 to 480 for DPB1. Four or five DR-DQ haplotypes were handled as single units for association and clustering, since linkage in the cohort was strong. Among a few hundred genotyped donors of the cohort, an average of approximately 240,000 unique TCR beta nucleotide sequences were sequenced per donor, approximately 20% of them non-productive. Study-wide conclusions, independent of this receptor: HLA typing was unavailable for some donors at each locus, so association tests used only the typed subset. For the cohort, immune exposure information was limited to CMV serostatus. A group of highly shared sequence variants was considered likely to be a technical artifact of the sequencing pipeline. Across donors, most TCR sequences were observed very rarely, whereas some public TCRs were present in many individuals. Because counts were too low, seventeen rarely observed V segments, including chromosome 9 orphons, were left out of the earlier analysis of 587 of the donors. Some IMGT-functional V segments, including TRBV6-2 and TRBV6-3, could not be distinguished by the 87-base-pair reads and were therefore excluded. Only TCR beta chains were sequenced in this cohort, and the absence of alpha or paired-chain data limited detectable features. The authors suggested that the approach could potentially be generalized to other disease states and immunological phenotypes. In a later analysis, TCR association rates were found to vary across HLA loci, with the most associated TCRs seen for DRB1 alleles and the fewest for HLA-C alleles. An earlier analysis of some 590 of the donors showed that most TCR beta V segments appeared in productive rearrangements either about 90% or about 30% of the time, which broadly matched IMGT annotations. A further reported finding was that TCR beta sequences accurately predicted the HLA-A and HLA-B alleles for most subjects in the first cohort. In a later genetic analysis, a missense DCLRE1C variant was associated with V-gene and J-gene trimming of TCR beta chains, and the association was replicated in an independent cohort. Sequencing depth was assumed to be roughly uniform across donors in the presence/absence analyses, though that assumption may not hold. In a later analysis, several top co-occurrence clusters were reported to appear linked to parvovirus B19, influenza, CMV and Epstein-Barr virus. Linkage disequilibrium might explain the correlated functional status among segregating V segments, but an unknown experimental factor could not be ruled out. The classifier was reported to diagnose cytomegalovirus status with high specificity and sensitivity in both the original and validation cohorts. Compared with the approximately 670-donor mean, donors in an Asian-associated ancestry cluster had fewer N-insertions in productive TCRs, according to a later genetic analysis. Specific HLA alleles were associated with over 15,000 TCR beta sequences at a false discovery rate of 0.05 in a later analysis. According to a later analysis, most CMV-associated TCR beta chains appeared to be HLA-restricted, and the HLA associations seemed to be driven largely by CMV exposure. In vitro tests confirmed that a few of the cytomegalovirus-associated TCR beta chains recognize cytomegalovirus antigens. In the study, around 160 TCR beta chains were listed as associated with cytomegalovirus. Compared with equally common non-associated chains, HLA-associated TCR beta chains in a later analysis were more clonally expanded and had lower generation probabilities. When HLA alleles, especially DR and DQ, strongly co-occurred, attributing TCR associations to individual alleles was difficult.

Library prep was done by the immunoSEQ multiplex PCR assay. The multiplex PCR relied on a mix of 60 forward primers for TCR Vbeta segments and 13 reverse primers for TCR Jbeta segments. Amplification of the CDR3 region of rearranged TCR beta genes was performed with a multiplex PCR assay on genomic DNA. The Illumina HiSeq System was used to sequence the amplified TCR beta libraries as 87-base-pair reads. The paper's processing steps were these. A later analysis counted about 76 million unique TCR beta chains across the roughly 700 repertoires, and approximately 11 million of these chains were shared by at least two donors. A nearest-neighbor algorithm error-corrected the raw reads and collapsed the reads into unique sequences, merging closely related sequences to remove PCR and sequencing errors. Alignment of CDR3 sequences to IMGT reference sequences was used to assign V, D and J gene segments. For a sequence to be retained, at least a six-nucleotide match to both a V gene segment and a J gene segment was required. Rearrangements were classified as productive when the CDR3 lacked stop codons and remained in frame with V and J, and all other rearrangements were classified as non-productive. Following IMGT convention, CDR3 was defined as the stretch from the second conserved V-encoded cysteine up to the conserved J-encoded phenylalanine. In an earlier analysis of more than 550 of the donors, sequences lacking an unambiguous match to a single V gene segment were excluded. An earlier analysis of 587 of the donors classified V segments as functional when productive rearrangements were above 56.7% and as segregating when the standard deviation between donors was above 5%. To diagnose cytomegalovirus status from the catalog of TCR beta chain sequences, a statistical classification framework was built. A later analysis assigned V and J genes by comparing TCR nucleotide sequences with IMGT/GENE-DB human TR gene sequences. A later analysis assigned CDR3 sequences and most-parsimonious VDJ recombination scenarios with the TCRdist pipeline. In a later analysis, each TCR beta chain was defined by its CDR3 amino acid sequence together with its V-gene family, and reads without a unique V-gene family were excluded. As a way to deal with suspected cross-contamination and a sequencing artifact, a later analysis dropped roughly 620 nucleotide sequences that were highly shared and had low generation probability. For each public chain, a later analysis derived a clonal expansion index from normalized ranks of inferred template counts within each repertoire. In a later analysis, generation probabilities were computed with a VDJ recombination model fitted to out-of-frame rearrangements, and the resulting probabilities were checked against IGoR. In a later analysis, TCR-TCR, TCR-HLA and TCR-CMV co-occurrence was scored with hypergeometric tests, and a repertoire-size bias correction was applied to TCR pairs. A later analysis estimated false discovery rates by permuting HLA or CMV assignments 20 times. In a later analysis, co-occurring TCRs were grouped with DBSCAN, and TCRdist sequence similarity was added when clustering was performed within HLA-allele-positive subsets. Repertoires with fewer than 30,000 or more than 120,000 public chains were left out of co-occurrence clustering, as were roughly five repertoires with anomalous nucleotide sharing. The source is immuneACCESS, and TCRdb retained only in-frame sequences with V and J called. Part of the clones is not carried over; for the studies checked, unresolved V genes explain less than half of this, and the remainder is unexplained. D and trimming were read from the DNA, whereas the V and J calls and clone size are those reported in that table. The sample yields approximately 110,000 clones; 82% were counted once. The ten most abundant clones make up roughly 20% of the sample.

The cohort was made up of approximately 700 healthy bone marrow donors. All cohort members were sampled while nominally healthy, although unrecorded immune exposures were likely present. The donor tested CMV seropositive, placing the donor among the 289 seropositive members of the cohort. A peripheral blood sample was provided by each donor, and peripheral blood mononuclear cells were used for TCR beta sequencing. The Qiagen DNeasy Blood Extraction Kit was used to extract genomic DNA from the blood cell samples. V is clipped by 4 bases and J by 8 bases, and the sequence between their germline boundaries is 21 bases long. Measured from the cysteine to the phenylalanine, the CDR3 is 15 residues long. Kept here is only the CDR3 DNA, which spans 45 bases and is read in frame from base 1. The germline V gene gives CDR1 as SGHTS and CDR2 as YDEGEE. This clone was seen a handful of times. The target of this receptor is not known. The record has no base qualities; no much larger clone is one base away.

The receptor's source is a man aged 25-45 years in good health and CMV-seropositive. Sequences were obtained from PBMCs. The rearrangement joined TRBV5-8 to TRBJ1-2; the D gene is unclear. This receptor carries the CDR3 CASSRGQSLVWGYTF. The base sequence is TGTGCCAGCAGCCGTGGGCAATCCCTCGTCTGGGGCTACACCTTC.